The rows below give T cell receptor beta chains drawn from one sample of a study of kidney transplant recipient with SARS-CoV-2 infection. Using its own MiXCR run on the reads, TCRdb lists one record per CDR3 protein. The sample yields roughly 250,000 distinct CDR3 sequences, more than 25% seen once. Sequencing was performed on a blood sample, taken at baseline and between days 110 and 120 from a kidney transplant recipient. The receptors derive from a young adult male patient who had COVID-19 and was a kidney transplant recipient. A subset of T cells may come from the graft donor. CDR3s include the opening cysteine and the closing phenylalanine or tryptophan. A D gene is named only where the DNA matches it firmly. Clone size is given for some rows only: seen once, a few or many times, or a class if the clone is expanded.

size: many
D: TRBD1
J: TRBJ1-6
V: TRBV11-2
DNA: TGTGCCAGCAGAGGACAGGGGAATTCACCCCTCCACTTT
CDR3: CASRGQGNSPLHF

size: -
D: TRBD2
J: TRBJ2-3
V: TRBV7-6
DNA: TGTGCCAGCAGTTCTAGCGGGAGCCCCGCAGATACGCAGTATTTT
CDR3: CASSSSGSPADTQYF

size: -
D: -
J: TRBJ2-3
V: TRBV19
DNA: TGTGCCAGTAGTATAGGAAGGGAGGCAGATACGCAGTATTTT
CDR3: CASSIGREADTQYF

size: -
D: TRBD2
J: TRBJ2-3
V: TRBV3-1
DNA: TGTGCCAGCAGCCAAGTAATCACTAGCGGGAGATTCACAGATACGCAGTATTTT
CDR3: CASSQVITSGRFTDTQYF

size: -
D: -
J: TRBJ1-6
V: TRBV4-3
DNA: TGCGCCGGCAGCCAAGTTCGCGGTGTTGCACCCCTCCACTTT
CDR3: CAGSQVRGVAPLHF

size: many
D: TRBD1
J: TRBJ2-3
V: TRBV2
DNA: TGTGCCAGCAGTGGACAGGGAGATACGCAGTATTTT
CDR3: CASSGQGDTQYF

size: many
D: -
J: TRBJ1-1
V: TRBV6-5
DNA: TGTGCCAGCAGTTACGGAAGGGGATTGAACACTGAAGCTTTCTTT
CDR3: CASSYGRGLNTEAFF

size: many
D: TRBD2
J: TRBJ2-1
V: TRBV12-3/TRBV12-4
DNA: TGTGCCAGCAGTCCCTCCGGGACTAGCGGGAGCGATGAGCAGTTCTTC
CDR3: CASSPSGTSGSDEQFF

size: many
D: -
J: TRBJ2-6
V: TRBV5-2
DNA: TGTGCCAGCAAAATTCATAGAGAGTACACAAAGTCGGGCCAACGTCCTGATTTC
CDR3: CASKIHREYTKSGQRPDF

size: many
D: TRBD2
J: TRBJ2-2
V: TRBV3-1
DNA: TGTGCCAGCAGCCGCGATCTAGCGGGAGTTCCCGGGGAGCTGTTTTTT
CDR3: CASSRDLAGVPGELFF

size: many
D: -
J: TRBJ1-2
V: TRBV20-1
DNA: TGCAGTGCTGACTGGTGGCTGTTTCGAAAGACCTATGGCTACACCTTC
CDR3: CSADWWLFRKTYGYTF